This TCR beta chain was sequenced during a study of blood T cell repertoires in COVID-19. Overall study: Some COVID-19 samples were acute and others convalescent; all came from the United States, Italy and Spain. PBMCs, B-cell-depleted T cells, or T cells provided the cDNA or gDNA that made up the material.

In the original processing: For nucleated cells, counts were estimated from reference gene primer amplification. The repertoire was sequenced with immunoSEQ multiplex PCR; TCRdb's copy has only in-frame clones and lacks some. V and J calls and clone size are copied from that table; D and trimming were computed from the DNA. The data show approximately 170,000 clones, more than 70% seen once. The sequence was collected from a woman of 80 years or more with active or convalescent COVID-19. The specimen sequenced was peripheral blood.

CDR3 DNA sequence: TGTGCCAGCAGGGAGGGGGTCCCGGTAGCGGGAGTTCACTACGAGCAGTACTTC. It codes for CASREGVPVAGVHYEQYF. The chain employs TRBV7-3 and TRBJ2-7; TRBD2 matches 9 bases. From germline, CDR1 is SGHTA and CDR2 FQGTGA. With V trimmed by 6 bases and J by 3 bases, 18 bases remained unmatched. CDR3 length: 18 residues. The whole variable domain, remainder taken from reference TRBV7-3 and TRBJ2-7, is GAGVSQTPSNKVTEKGKYVELRCDPISGHTALYWYRQSLGQGPEFLIYFQGTGAADDSGLPNDRFFAVRPEGSVSTLKIQRTERGDSAVYLCASREGVPVAGVHYEQYFGPGTRLTVT.